This T cell receptor beta chain came from a study of CD8+ T cells in alopecia areata. Treatment specified: oral pan-JAK inhibitor, 5-10 mg twice daily. Following extraction, RNA underwent reverse transcription to cDNA, which served as the sequencing template. Here immunoSEQ multiplex PCR was the method, and the copy in TCRdb shows in-frame clones only, minus some. Of fewer than 350,000 clones listed, 58% were seen once; the top ten hold approximately 2%. The V end was cut by 2 bases, the J end by 6 bases, with 12 bases between. Germline lookup yields CDR1 MGHDK and CDR2 SYGVNS. This CDR3 has 14 residues.

V is TRBV25-1 and J is TRBJ2-3; possible D gene TRBD1, 5 bases. The sequencing used CD4+ T cells sorted from blood, collected at week 24, from a patient treated with tofacitinib. This receptor was taken from a human donor with alopecia areata. CDR3 residues: CASSETGRPDTQYF. The CDR3 nucleotides are TGTGCCAGCAGTGAAACAGGACGGCCCGATACGCAGTATTTT.